This T cell receptor beta chain was retrieved from a study of CD8 T cells in Susac syndrome (dated by TCRdb to the late 2010s). At the level of the whole study: The study used repertoire sequencing to test whether antigen drove CD8+ T cell activation and differentiation in Susac syndrome.

Of note for this clonotype: The antigen this receptor binds is unknown. No clone much larger than this one lies a single base away; base qualities are absent.

Trimming at the junction amounts to 7 bases on V and 1 base on J, and the germline ends lie 13 bases apart. Measured from the cysteine to the phenylalanine, the CDR3 is 14 residues long. The only DNA kept is the CDR3, 42 bases in frame from the first base. The germline V gene encodes CDR1 MNHEY and CDR2 SVGAGI. RNA was extracted using the RNeasy kit, and about 0.45 to 1 ug of the RNA was reverse transcribed with random hexamers. The immunoSEQ multiplex PCR assay, which covers 54 Vbeta and 13 Jbeta segments, was used to amplify TCR beta CDR3 regions. Bias from PCR amplification was corrected by using a synthetic template baseline for primer optimization and for computational correction. On the authors' methods: Reads were annotated to V, D and J genes per IMGT and analyzed with immunoSEQ Analyzer, keeping only productive sequences. Clonality was calculated as one minus the Shannon entropy normalized by log2 of the number of productive unique sequences. For each patient and control, public and private clones were evaluated within the 100 most prevalent clones. Susac-specific clones were defined as absent from healthy and MS cohorts, around 980 published viral clones and other ImmuneACCESS disease sequences. TCRdb handled the public reads itself, with Q25 trimming in fastp and clone calling in MiXCR, and kept productive beta chains. Each CDR3 protein appears once, grouped with its most common genes and DNA. The V and J calls reflect TCRdb's pipeline rather than the authors' work. Recorded for this sample are fewer than 200,000 distinct CDR3 sequences; approximately 93% of them occurred a single time. The ten largest make up 0.1% of the sample.

Peripheral blood CD8+ and CD4+ T cells from healthy donors, Susac syndrome patients and multiple sclerosis patients were profiled using high-throughput TCR beta sequencing. Healthy donors were included as age- and sex-matched controls. Bulk CD8+ and CD4+ T cells were purified by magnetic negative isolation, while CD8+ TEMRA cells were enriched using FACS. Blood was collected in EDTA tubes and processed within 24 hours, with PBMCs isolated through density gradient centrifugation. PBMCs intended for TCR sequencing were cryopreserved in liquid nitrogen and thawed later in a water bath at 37 degrees C. The sorted or isolated CD4+, CD8+ and CD8+ TEMRA cells reached a purity of at least 90%. Points the paper makes about the study in general: The number of individuals in the TCR sequencing and HLA analysis was recognized as being relatively small.

The sequence links TRBV6-5 to TRBJ1-1; a weak D assignment points to TRBD1 (5 bases agree). Specimen: CD4+ T cells from PBMCs. This sequence was found in a human donor in good health. The DNA sequence is given as TGTGCCAGCACCTTCACCCAGGGGAACACTGAAGCTTTCTTT. Translated, it reads CASTFTQGNTEAFF.